Below are 32 T cell receptor beta chains sequenced from a single sample in a study of human T cells and chemical hapten exposure. Time point: patch test 3, about 24 weeks after DPC sensitization. Indicated treatment: therapeutic diphenylcyclopropenone sensitization with weekly scalp DPC. A single record per CDR3 protein comes from TCRdb applying MiXCR to the RACE reads. The sample includes about 160,000 distinct CDR3 sequences, roughly 26% of them seen just once. The source material was whole blood, sampled in connection with sensitization to the hapten diphenylcyclopropenone (DPC). Receptor source: a woman under 30 with alopecia areata. Some clones in this sample may be carry-over from other donors' samples.

The chain uses TRBV5-1 and TRBJ2-2, with 7 bases identical to TRBD2. Germline CDR1 reads SGHRS; CDR2 reads YFSETQ. The V and J ends lost 3 bases and 2 bases, in that order; junction bases with no gene match: 4. This CDR3 is 15 amino acids long. The CDR3 DNA is TGCGCCAGCAGCTGGGAGGGAATAAACACCGGGGAGCTGTTTTTT. Its translation: CASSWEGINTGELFF.

This clonotype showed up just a few times. The chain combines TRBV6-5 with TRBJ1-5; unclear D gene. The germline V and J ends were trimmed by 5 bases and 2 bases, with 16 bases remaining between them. This CDR3 region has 16 residues. Per germline, CDR1 MNHEY and CDR2 SVGAGI. In nucleotides, the CDR3 is TGTGCCAGCAGTCCTTCATACCCGTGGGGCAATCAGCCCCAGCATTTT. It translates to CASSPSYPWGNQPQHF.

This clonotype was detected only a few times. The V gene is TRBV6-2 or TRBV6-3, the J gene TRBJ1-1; 8 bases align to TRBD1. The V segment lost 5 bases and the J segment 2 bases; nucleotides outside the gene matches: 4. This CDR3 region has 14 residues. Per the germline V gene, CDR1 is MNHEY and CDR2 is SVGEGT. The CDR3 reads CASSQDRGNTEAFF. The CDR3 DNA follows: TGTGCCAGCAGTCAAGACAGGGGAAACACTGAAGCTTTCTTT.

V usage is TRBV4-3 and J usage is TRBJ2-6; D ambiguous. Germline-derived CDR1 and CDR2 are LGHNA and YSLEER. V was trimmed by 0 bases and J by 0 bases, leaving 12 bases between them. The CDR3 extends over 18 amino acids. In DNA form, the CDR3 reads TGCGCCAGCAGCCAAGATGGGGTTCCCTACTCTGGGGCCAACGTCCTGACTTTC. Amino acids: CASSQDGVPYSGANVLTF.

The chain combines TRBV6-5 with TRBJ2-3; D might be TRBD2 (7 bases). The CDR3 is 18 amino acids. Trimming took off 6 bases at V and 4 bases at J, with 26 bases between the two ends. The V gene's germline CDR1 is MNHEY and CDR2 SVGAGI. CDR3 amino acids: CASSPWGGPPSYPDTQYF. CDR3 coding DNA: TGTGCCAGCAGCCCTTGGGGGGGGCCACCTTCCTACCCAGATACGCAGTATTTT.

In its sample, this clonotype was seen many times. CDR3 amino acids: CASSLGAADYGYTF. The DNA of the CDR3 is TGTGCCAGCAGCTTAGGGGCCGCTGACTATGGCTACACCTTC. This sequence joins TRBV7-6 and TRBJ1-2; D is ambiguous. CDR3 length: 14 residues. Germline V lookup: CDR1 SGHVS, CDR2 FNYEAQ. Trimming stripped 1 base from V and 3 bases from J, with 9 bases between.

This clonotype was picked up a small number of times. V is TRBV5-1 and J is TRBJ2-3, with D hard to call. V gave up 0 bases and J gave up 0 bases, with 11 bases separating them. The CDR3 length is 16 residues. CDR1 is SGHRS, CDR2 YFSETQ, per germline. CDR3 nucleotides: TGCGCCAGCAGCTTGGAGGCCTCGCGGAGCACAGATACGCAGTATTTT. This encodes CASSLEASRSTDTQYF. Filled out from reference TRBV5-1 and TRBJ2-3, the complete variable domain reads KAGVTQTPRYLIKTRGQQVTLSCSPISGHRSVSWYQQTPGQGLQFLFEYFSETQRNKGNFPGRFSGRQFSNSRSEMNVSTLELGDSALYLCASSLEASRSTDTQYFGPGTRLTVL.

This clonotype has only a few counts. The chain employs TRBV2 and TRBJ2-3; TRBD2 agrees at 10 bases. Germline lookup yields CDR1 SNHLY and CDR2 FYNNEI. Trimming took 11 bases from V and 1 from J; bases not matched to a gene: 6. The CDR3 loop spans 14 amino acids. CDR3 residues: CAGSGTSGTDTQYF. CDR3 sequence (DNA): TGTGCCGGATCCGGGACTAGCGGCACAGATACGCAGTATTTT. The whole variable domain, remainder taken from reference TRBV2 and TRBJ2-3, is EPEVTQTPSHQVTQMGQEVILRCVPISNHLYFYWYRQILGQKVEFLVSFYNNEISEKSEIFDDQFSVERPDGSNFTLKIRSTKLEDSAMYFCAGSGTSGTDTQYFGPGTRLTVL.

V and J are TRBV12-3 or TRBV12-4 and TRBJ1-3; D is unclear. Trimming stripped 6 bases from V and 0 bases from J, with 6 bases between. The length of the CDR3 is 13 residues. CDR3 sequence reads: CASRKDSGNTIYF. The CDR3 bases are TGTGCCAGCAGAAAGGACTCTGGAAACACCATATATTTT.

The chain joins TRBV7-9 to TRBJ1-6; D is undetermined. The CDR3 has 11 residues. Trimming removed 1 base at V and 13 bases at J, with 5 bases between. CDR1 is SEHNR and CDR2 is FQNEAQ in the germline V gene (reference sequence). CDR3 in amino acids: CASSLEGPLHF. Here the CDR3 DNA reads TGTGCCAGCAGCTTAGAAGGGCCCCTCCACTTT.

J is TRBJ2-7 and V is TRBV7-9; no reliable D call. V was clipped by 5 bases and J by 6 bases, with 17 bases between them. Per germline, CDR1 SEHNR and CDR2 FQNEAQ (reference sequence). The CDR3 sequence is 14 residues long. This CDR3 reads CASSPSGPRPEQYF. The CDR3 coding sequence is TGTGCCAGCAGCCCCTCCGGGCCGCGGCCCGAGCAGTACTTC.

V and J are TRBV4-3 and TRBJ2-7; D unclear. Germline values: CDR1 LGHNA, CDR2 YSLEER. The CDR3 contains 17 residues. V dropped 1 base and J dropped 5 bases, with 21 bases sitting between them. CDR3 sequence: CASSQVPDLAGFHEQYF. The CDR3 DNA reads TGCGCCAGCAGCCAAGTGCCCGATTTGGCAGGTTTCCACGAGCAGTACTTC.

This clonotype came up a few times. V and J are TRBV9 and TRBJ2-5, with unresolved D. This CDR3 region has 14 residues. Trimming took 0 bases from V and 5 from J, leaving 11 bases between them. Germline CDR1 SGDLS, CDR2 YYNGEE. CDR3 in amino acids: CASSVGSPPETQYF. The DNA of the CDR3 is TGTGCCAGCAGCGTAGGGAGCCCGCCCGAGACCCAGTACTTC.

This clonotype was seen more than once but under ten times. V is TRBV30 and J is TRBJ1-1; no definite D call. CDR3 size: 10 residues. V was shortened by 3 bases and J by 8 bases, with 7 bases between the two germline ends. Per the germline V gene, CDR1 is GTSNPN and CDR2 is SVGIG (reference sequence). CDR3 bases: TGTGCCTGGAGACGCCAAGAAGCTTTCTTT. Translated: CAWRRQEAFF.

The rearrangement uses TRBV5-6 and TRBJ2-5; 7 nucleotides agree with TRBD2. Trimming removed 5 bases from V and 5 bases from J; junction bases left unmatched: 9. This CDR3 spans 14 amino acids. Germline V CDR1 and CDR2: SGHDT, YYEEEE. The CDR3 coding sequence is TGTGCCAGCAGGGGAGGGCTAAATCCCGAGACCCAGTACTTC. It specifies CASRGGLNPETQYF.

The chain has TRBV15 and TRBJ2-7, with TRBD2 identical over 8 bases. The length of the CDR3 is 15 residues. Germline trimming cut 0 bases from V and 5 bases from J; bases unmatched to any gene: 6. Germline lookup yields CDR1 LNHNV and CDR2 YYDKDF (reference sequence). CDR3 amino acids: CATSREEAGDDEQYF. CDR3 bases: TGTGCCACCAGCAGAGAGGAAGCGGGAGACGACGAGCAGTACTTC.

This clonotype was found many times. The chain couples TRBV3-1 to TRBJ2-1; D gene ambiguous. The CDR3 sequence is 12 residues long. Trimming pared 4 bases from V and 16 bases from J, leaving 17 bases between. Germline-derived CDR1 and CDR2 are LGHDT and YNNKEL (reference sequence). Here the CDR3 DNA reads TGTGCCAGCAGCCTCGCTGAGGCTATACCTTTCTTC. It encodes CASSLAEAIPFF.

This clonotype was detected a few times. The chain recombines TRBV7-2 with TRBJ1-2; D is unresolved. Germline CDR1 is SGHTA and CDR2 is FQGNSA. V gave up 1 base and J gave up 3 bases, with 6 bases separating them. The length of the CDR3 is 13 residues. CDR3 coding DNA: TGTGCCAGCAGCTTAGGGCACGACTATGGCTACACCTTC. Translation gives CASSLGHDYGYTF.

This clonotype was picked up a small number of times. The gene calls are TRBV5-1 and TRBJ1-1; no reliable D call. CDR1 SGHRS and CDR2 YFSETQ come from the germline V gene. The CDR3 extends over 14 amino acids. Trimming took 4 bases from V and 3 from J, leaving 13 bases between them. The CDR3 loop is CASSHHRWDTEAFF. In nucleotides, the CDR3 is TGCGCCAGCAGCCATCATCGGTGGGACACTGAAGCTTTCTTT.

This sequence joins TRBV29-1 and TRBJ2-3; D is tentatively TRBD1 or TRBD2 (6 bases each). CDR1 is SQVTM and CDR2 is ANQGSEA in the germline V gene. V shed 7 bases and J shed 2 bases, with 10 bases lying between them. This CDR3 spans 12 amino acids. Here the CDR3 DNA reads TGCAGCGCGGGGGCAGACACAGATACGCAGTATTTT. This translates into CSAGADTDTQYF.

The rearrangement joins TRBV20-1 to TRBJ2-7; D unresolved. The CDR3 loop spans 13 amino acids. V gave up 5 bases and J gave up 0 bases, with 11 bases separating them. Germline V lookup: CDR1 DFQATT, CDR2 SNEGSKA (reference sequence). CDR3 in DNA: TGCAGTGCTCCTTCACCTAGCTCCTACGAGCAGTACTTC. Its translation is CSAPSPSSYEQYF.

The V and J genes are TRBV12-3 or TRBV12-4 and TRBJ2-2, with D possibly TRBD1 on 5 matching bases. V was cut by 7 bases and J by 4 bases, with 10 bases left in between. The CDR3 loop spans 13 amino acids. Here the CDR3 reads CASTPGPTGELFF. The DNA for the CDR3 is TGTGCCAGCACTCCAGGGCCCACCGGGGAGCTGTTTTTT.

This clonotype was found a few times. J is TRBJ2-1 and V is TRBV5-4, with 11 nucleotides matching TRBD2. Unmatched junction bases numbered 12, after V lost 6 bases and J lost 7 bases. CDR3 size: 16 residues. CDR1 and CDR2 (germline): SGHNT, YYREEE (reference sequence). The CDR3 loop reads CASIGRGLAGLNEQFF. CDR3 DNA sequence: TGTGCCAGCATTGGCAGAGGACTAGCGGGTCTTAATGAGCAGTTCTTC.

At least ten counts were recorded for this clonotype. The chain employs TRBV29-1 and TRBJ2-1; 10 bases are shared with TRBD1. The CDR3 has 15 amino acids. After removal of 5 bases from V and 3 bases from J, the junction contained 7 bases not matched to a gene. The germline V gene has CDR1 SQVTM and CDR2 ANQGSEA. The chain's CDR3 is CSVNAGQGDYNEQFF. For the CDR3, the DNA is TGCAGCGTTAACGCCGGACAGGGGGACTACAATGAGCAGTTCTTC.

Ten or more counts support this clonotype. The V gene is TRBV7-3, the J gene TRBJ2-1; 7 bases line up with TRBD1. V shed 6 bases, J shed 2 bases, and the junction held 7 bases outside the gene matches. This CDR3 contains 15 residues. The germline V gene encodes CDR1 SGHTA and CDR2 FQGTGA. The CDR3 here is CASSRTGGTYNEQFF. The CDR3 DNA reads as TGTGCCAGCAGTCGGACAGGTGGAACCTACAATGAGCAGTTCTTC.

The chain has TRBV9 and TRBJ2-1; a weak D match, TRBD2 (6 bases). The CDR3 has 14 amino acids. The ends were cut back, 7 bases at V and 5 bases at J, with 16 bases in the middle. CDR1 is SGDLS, CDR2 YYNGEE, per germline. The CDR3 coding sequence is TGTGCCAGCCGGGGGTCTACGAACAACAATGAGCAGTTCTTC. It codes for CASRGSTNNNEQFF.

Concerning this clonotype: At one of its ends the junction is not consistent with the germline gene, which may arise from a read error. This chain joins TRBV25-1 and TRBJ2-5, with D unclear. The CDR3 sequence is 13 residues long. The germline V gene encodes CDR1 MGHDK and CDR2 SYGVNS. CDR3 sequence reads: CVSSESPSGTQYF. CDR3 DNA sequence: TGTGTCAGCAGTGAATCCCCTAGTGGGACCCAGTACTTC. Together with reference TRBV25-1 and TRBJ2-5, the CDR3 gives the full variable domain: EADIYQTPRYLVIGTGKKITLECSQTMGHDKMYWYQQDPGMELHLIHYSYGVNSTEKGDLSSESTVSRIRTEHFPLTLESARPSHTSQYLCVSSESPSGTQYFGPGTRLLVL.

The CDR3 is CSARRDLGNQPQHF. The CDR3, as DNA: TGCAGTGCTAGACGGGACTTGGGCAATCAGCCCCAGCATTTT. V and J are TRBV20-1 and TRBJ1-5; tentative D call: TRBD1 (5 bases). Per germline, CDR1 DFQATT and CDR2 SNEGSKA (reference sequence). The CDR3 is 14 residues long. Trimming pared 2 bases from V and 2 bases from J, leaving 10 bases between.

The gene calls are TRBV7-9 and TRBJ2-7, with TRBD1 matching 7 bases. V was clipped by 5 bases and J by 4 bases; unmatched bases: 8. This CDR3 comprises 14 residues. Germline V gene sequence: CDR1 SEHNR, CDR2 FQNEAQ (reference sequence). The CDR3: CASSPRDSAYEQYF. CDR3 DNA: TGTGCCAGCAGCCCGAGGGACAGCGCATACGAGCAGTACTTC.

The chain combines TRBV20-1 with TRBJ1-1; D gene uncertain. Between the trimmed V and J ends, which lost 3 bases and 5 bases, there was a span of 10 bases. Germline V gene data show CDR1 as DFQATT and CDR2 as SNEGSKA (reference sequence). The CDR3 has 12 residues. CDR3 loop: CSARGRKTEAFF. CDR3 nucleotides: TGCAGTGCTAGGGGCAGAAAAACTGAAGCTTTCTTT.

This clonotype was detected only a few times. The rearrangement joins TRBV25-1 to TRBJ2-2; TRBD2 matches at 8 bases. Germline V gene lookup returns CDR1 MGHDK and CDR2 SYGVNS. The CDR3 is 14 amino acids. J gave up 2 bases and V 10 bases, and 6 bases lay outside the gene matches. The DNA for the CDR3 is TGTGCCACCCGGGGGGGGACCAACACCGGGGAGCTGTTTTTT. Translated, it gives CATRGGTNTGELFF.

This clonotype was found a few times. This chain's CDR3 is CASSLTGTGVIARRGTEAFF. DNA for the CDR3: TGTGCCAGCAGTTTAACCGGGACAGGGGTTATTGCGCGGAGAGGGACTGAAGCTTTCTTT. This chain joins TRBV12-3 or TRBV12-4 and TRBJ1-1, with TRBD1 matching 10 bases. This CDR3 spans 20 amino acids. The ends lost 2 bases at V and 5 bases at J; junction bases unmatched: 20.